This T cell receptor (beta chain) was recorded in a study of cytomegalovirus exposure and HLA in healthy donors. Study conclusions and caveats: The study found most TCR sequences rare, yet found some public TCRs in many donors. In terms of immune exposure information, only CMV serostatus was available. Presence/absence comparisons presumed near-even sequencing depth among donors. An analysis that came later showed most CMV-associated TCR beta chains appearing HLA-restricted.

As to this clone: The antigen remains unidentified.

The primer mix had 60 Vbeta and 13 Jbeta primers. TCRdb's copy holds only in-frame clones and misses some; the assay was immunoSEQ multiplex PCR. This sample has some 140,000 clones, with about 74% found just once. J lost 11 bases, V lost 0 bases, and 6 bases had no gene match. CDR1 is SGHRS, CDR2 YFSETQ, per germline. This CDR3 spans 15 amino acids. Specimen: PBMCs. The V call is TRBV5-1, the J call TRBJ2-1, with TRBD2 matching 12 bases. This TCR derives from a woman aged 40 to 55 in good health and CMV-seronegative. CDR3 amino acids: CASSLEASGGAKQFF. CDR3 DNA sequence: TGCGCCAGCAGCTTGGAGGCTAGCGGGGGGGCAAAGCAGTTCTTC. Drawing the rest from reference TRBV5-1 and TRBJ2-1, the complete variable domain is KAGVTQTPRYLIKTRGQQVTLSCSPISGHRSVSWYQQTPGQGLQFLFEYFSETQRNKGNFPGRFSGRQFSNSRSEMNVSTLELGDSALYLCASSLEASGGAKQFFGPGTRLTVL.